This T cell receptor (beta chain) was captured in a study of shared clonotypes between healthy human individuals. Germline loops: CDR1 SGDLS, CDR2 YYNGEE. This CDR3 spans 14 amino acids. The V gene lost 0 bases and the J gene lost 7 bases, with 14 bases spanning the gap. Worth noting for this clone: Its antigen is unknown. This specimen includes other DNA sequences encoding the same CDR3.

General study points: Researchers sampled blood only, noting tissue repertoires likely differ.

Profiling relied on immunoSEQ multiplex PCR, and the TCRdb table lists in-frame clones only, not all of them. This table has 2 million to 2.5 million clones, more than 90% appearing once. The receptor was isolated from a man aged 18 to 29 in good health. The sequenced material came from naive CD4+ T cells sorted from blood. Subset defined: CD45RA+ positively selected. The chain combines TRBV9 with TRBJ2-7; possible D gene TRBD2, 6 bases. As DNA, the CDR3 is TGTGCCAGCAGCGTAGATCTAGCCGGAGGGGAGCAGTACTTC. As protein: CASSVDLAGGEQYF.